This T cell receptor (beta chain) stems from a study of blood T cell repertoires in COVID-19. Study overall: Samples taken during acute and convalescent COVID-19 were collected in the United States, Italy and Spain. From T cells, B-cell-depleted T cells, or PBMCs came the material, which was cDNA or gDNA.

Original methodology: Estimates of nucleated cell counts were drawn from the amplification of reference gene primers. This table comes from immunoSEQ multiplex PCR, and its TCRdb copy is limited to in-frame clones, with some not included. Clone size and the V and J calls come from that table; the DNA yielded D and trimming. Found here are roughly 160,000 clones, roughly 93% of them singletons; the top ten hold less than 2.5%. Germline V gene lookup returns CDR1 SEHNR and CDR2 FQNEAQ (reference sequence). This CDR3 spans 15 amino acids. J gave up 10 bases and V 6 bases, and 14 bases lay outside the gene matches.

Sequencing was performed on peripheral blood. The chain employs TRBV7-9 and TRBJ1-4; 7 bases are a match to TRBD1. This TCR was sampled from a man younger than 35 with acute or convalescent COVID-19. The CDR3 loop reads CASSLQGTGGRKLFF. In DNA form, the CDR3 reads TGTGCCAGCAGTCTACAGGGGACCGGGGGACGAAAACTGTTTTTT. Filled out from reference TRBV7-9 and TRBJ1-4, the complete variable domain reads DTGVSQNPRHKITKRGQNVTFRCDPISEHNRLYWYRQTLGQGPEFLTYFQNEAQLEKSRLLSDRFSAERPKGSFSTLEIQRTEQGDSAMYLCASSLQGTGGRKLFFGSGTQLSVL.